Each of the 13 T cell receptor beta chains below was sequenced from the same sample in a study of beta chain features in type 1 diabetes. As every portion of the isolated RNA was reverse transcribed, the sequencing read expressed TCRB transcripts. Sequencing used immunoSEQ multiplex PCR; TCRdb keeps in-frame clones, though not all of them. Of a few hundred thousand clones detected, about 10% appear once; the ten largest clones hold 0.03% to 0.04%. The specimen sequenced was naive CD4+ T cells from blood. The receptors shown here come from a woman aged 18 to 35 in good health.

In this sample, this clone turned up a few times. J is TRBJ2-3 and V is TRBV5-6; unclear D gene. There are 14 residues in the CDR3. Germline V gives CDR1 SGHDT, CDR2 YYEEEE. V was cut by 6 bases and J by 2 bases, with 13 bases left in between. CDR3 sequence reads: CASTKWSVTDTQYF. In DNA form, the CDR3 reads TGTGCCAGCACAAAGTGGTCAGTCACAGATACGCAGTATTTT.

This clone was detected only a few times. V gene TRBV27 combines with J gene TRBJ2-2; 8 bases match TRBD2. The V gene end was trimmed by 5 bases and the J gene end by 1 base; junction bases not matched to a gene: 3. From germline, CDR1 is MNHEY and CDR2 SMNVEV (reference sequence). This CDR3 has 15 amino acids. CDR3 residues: CASSRGGLNTGELFF. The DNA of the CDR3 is TGTGCCAGCAGTCGGGGGGGCCTGAACACCGGGGAGCTGTTTTTT.

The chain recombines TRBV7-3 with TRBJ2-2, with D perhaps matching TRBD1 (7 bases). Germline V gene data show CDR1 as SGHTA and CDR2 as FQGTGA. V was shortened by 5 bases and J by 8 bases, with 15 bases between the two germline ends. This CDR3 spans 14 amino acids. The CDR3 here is CASSPRAGQGELFF. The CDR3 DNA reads TGTGCCAGCAGCCCAAGGGCGGGACAGGGGGAGCTGTTTTTT.

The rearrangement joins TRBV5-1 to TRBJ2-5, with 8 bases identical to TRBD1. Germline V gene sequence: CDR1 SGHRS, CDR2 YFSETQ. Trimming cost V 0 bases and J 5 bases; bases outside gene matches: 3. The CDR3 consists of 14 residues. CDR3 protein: CASSLDRGFETQYF. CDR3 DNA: TGCGCCAGCAGCTTGGACAGGGGGTTTGAGACCCAGTACTTC. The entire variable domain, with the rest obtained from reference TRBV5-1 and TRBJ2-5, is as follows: KAGVTQTPRYLIKTRGQQVTLSCSPISGHRSVSWYQQTPGQGLQFLFEYFSETQRNKGNFPGRFSGRQFSNSRSEMNVSTLELGDSALYLCASSLDRGFETQYFGPGTRLLVL.

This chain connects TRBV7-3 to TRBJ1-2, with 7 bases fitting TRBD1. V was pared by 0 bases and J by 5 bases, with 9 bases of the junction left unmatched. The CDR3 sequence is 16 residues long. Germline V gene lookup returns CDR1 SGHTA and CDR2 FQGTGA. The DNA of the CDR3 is TGTGCCAGCAGCTTAACGATAGGACAGGAGAATTATGGCTACACCTTC. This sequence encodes CASSLTIGQENYGYTF.

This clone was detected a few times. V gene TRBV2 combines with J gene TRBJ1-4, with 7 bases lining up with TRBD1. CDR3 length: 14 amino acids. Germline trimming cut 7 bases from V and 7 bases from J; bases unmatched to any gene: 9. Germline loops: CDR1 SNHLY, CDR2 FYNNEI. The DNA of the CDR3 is TGTGCCAGCAAGCCGGACAGGTGGGGTGAAAAACTGTTTTTT. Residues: CASKPDRWGEKLFF.

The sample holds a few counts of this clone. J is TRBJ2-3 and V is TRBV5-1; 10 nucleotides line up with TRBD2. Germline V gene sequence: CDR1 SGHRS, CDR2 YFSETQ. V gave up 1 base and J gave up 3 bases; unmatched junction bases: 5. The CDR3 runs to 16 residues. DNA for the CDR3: TGCGCCAGCAGCTTGTCTCCAGCGGGAGGGACAGATACGCAGTATTTT. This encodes CASSLSPAGGTDTQYF.

Here the CDR3 reads CASSSRVRDSNEQFF. The CDR3, as DNA: TGTGCCAGCAGCTCAAGGGTGAGGGACTCCAATGAGCAGTTCTTC. The chain is built from TRBV7-9 and TRBJ2-1, with D possibly TRBD2 on 6 matching bases. Trimming removed 4 bases from V and 6 bases from J, with 16 bases in between. This CDR3 contains 15 residues. Germline V CDR1 and CDR2: SEHNR, FQNEAQ (reference sequence). Full variable domain (missing parts from reference TRBV7-9 and TRBJ2-1): DTGVSQNPRHKITKRGQNVTFRCDPISEHNRLYWYRQTLGQGPEFLTYFQNEAQLEKSRLLSDRFSAERPKGSFSTLEIQRTEQGDSAMYLCASSSRVRDSNEQFFGPGTRLTVL.

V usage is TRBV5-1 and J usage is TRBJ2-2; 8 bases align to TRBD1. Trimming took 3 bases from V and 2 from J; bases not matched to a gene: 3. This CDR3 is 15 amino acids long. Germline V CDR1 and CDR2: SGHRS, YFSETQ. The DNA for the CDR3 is TGCGCCAGCAGCTCCGACAGGGGTAACACCGGGGAGCTGTTTTTT. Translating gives CASSSDRGNTGELFF.

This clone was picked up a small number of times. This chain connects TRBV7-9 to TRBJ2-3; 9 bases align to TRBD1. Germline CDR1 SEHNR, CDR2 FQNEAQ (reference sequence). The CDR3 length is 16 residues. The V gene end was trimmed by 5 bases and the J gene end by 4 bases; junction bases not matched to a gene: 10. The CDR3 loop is CASSRPGTGLADTQYF. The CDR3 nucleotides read TGTGCCAGCAGCCGACCCGGGACAGGGTTAGCAGATACGCAGTATTTT.

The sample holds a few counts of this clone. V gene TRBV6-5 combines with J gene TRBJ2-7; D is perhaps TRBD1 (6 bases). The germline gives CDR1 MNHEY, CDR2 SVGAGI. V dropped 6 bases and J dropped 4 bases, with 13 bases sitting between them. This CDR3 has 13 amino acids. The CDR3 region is CASSDRRFYEQYF. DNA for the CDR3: TGTGCCAGCAGCGACAGGAGGTTTTACGAGCAGTACTTC.

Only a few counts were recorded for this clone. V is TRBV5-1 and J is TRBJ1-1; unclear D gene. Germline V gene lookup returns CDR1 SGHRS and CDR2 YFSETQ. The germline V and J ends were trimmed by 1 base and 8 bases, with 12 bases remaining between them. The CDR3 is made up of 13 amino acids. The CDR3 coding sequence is TGCGCCAGCAGCTTGTTAGGCGGCAGAGAAGCTTTCTTT. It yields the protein CASSLLGGREAFF.

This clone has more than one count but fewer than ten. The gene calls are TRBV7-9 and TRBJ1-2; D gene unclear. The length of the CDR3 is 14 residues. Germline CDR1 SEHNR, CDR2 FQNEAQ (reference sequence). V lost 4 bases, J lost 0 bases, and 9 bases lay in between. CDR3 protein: CASSSLSANYGYTF. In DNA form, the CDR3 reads TGTGCCAGCAGCTCCTTAAGCGCTAACTATGGCTACACCTTC. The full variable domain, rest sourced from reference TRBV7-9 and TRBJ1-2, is DTGVSQNPRHKITKRGQNVTFRCDPISEHNRLYWYRQTLGQGPEFLTYFQNEAQLEKSRLLSDRFSAERPKGSFSTLEIQRTEQGDSAMYLCASSSLSANYGYTFGSGTRLTVV.